These 7 T cell receptor beta chains share one sample of origin, sequenced in a study of regulatory T cells in long-lasting Graves disease. The time point was: newly diagnosed GD, antithyroid drugs for less than 3 months. Preparation of the TCR library used RNA extracted from PBMCs. Arm-PCR of CDR3 regions and iRepertoire HTBI primers were used to build TCR beta libraries. TCRdb fed the multiplex PCR reads into MiXCR, producing one record per CDR3 protein. The sample has some 560,000 distinct CDR3 sequences, around 15% seen once. The data were also submitted as part of a second study, on T cells in Graves' hyperthyroidism and ophthalmopathy.

Sequenced here: peripheral blood mononuclear cells (PBMCs), sampled at new diagnosis, from a patient treated with antithyroid drugs. These receptors were taken from a woman between 40 and 65 years old with Graves disease.

This clonotype has a count of ten or more. This chain links TRBV28 with TRBJ2-6, with D possibly matching TRBD1 (6 bases). This CDR3 comprises 18 residues. Germline CDR1 and CDR2: MDHEN and SYDVKM. Trimming left V 5 bases short and J 0 bases short, with 17 bases between. CDR3 region: CASSNQGIPLSGANVLTF. The CDR3 DNA is TGTGCCAGCAGTAATCAGGGGATTCCCCTCTCTGGGGCCAACGTCCTGACTTTC.

The sample holds many counts of this clonotype. The rearrangement links TRBV20-1 to TRBJ1-3, with D possibly matching TRBD1 (6 bases). The germline V gene has CDR1 DFQATT and CDR2 SNEGSKA (reference sequence). The CDR3 has 13 residues. V was pared by 3 bases and J by 4 bases, with 10 bases between. CDR3 DNA sequence: TGCAGTGCTAGCAGGGGAGTCGGAAACACCATATATTTT. Translation: CSASRGVGNTIYF.

The V gene is TRBV11-2, the J gene TRBJ2-5; either TRBD1 or TRBD2 may supply D (5 bases each). The CDR3 spans 16 residues. Germline V lookup: CDR1 SGHAT, CDR2 FQNNGV. V was cut by 5 bases and J by 4 bases, with 20 bases left in between. CDR3 DNA: TGTGCCAGCAGCCCCCGGCACGGGGATGGGGGAGAGACCCAGTACTTC. Protein product: CASSPRHGDGGETQYF.

In its sample, this clonotype was seen many times. V is TRBV11-3 and J is TRBJ2-1, with TRBD2 matching over 9 bases. With V trimmed by 6 bases and J by 6 bases, 9 bases remained unmatched. Germline V gene sequence: CDR1 SGHNT, CDR2 YENEEA. There are 15 residues in the CDR3. The chain's CDR3 is CASSHGGLAVNEQFF. In DNA form, the CDR3 reads TGTGCCAGCAGTCACGGGGGACTAGCAGTCAATGAGCAGTTCTTC.

This clonotype was seen a few times. The chain combines TRBV5-6 with TRBJ2-5; 9 bases agree with TRBD2. Unmatched junction bases numbered 12, after V lost 2 bases and J lost 1 base. CDR3 size: 18 residues. Germline CDR1 and CDR2: SGHDT and YYEEEE. The CDR3 nucleotides are TGTGCCAGCAGCTTCATCGCCCATAGCGGGGGTGGCCAAGAGACCCAGTACTTC. Amino acid sequence: CASSFIAHSGGGQETQYF. The variable domain in full, completed from reference TRBV5-6 and TRBJ2-5, reads DAGVTQSPTHLIKTRGQQVTLRCSPKSGHDTVSWYQQALGQGPQFIFQYYEEEERQRGNFPDRFSGHQFPNYSSELNVNALLLGDSALYLCASSFIAHSGGGQETQYFGPGTRLLVL.

The CDR3 protein is CASSLVTRDVAVTGNTIYF. In nucleotides, the CDR3 is TGTGCCAGCTCCCTGGTAACTCGGGACGTCGCAGTCACTGGAAACACCATATATTTT. The rearrangement links TRBV11-3 to TRBJ1-3, with D maybe TRBD1 (5 bases). Per germline, CDR1 SGHNT and CDR2 YENEEA. V lost 8 bases and J 2 bases, leaving 28 bases between the germline ends. The CDR3 is 19 residues long.

This clonotype was detected many times. The gene calls are TRBV6-1 and TRBJ1-2; D perhaps matches TRBD1 (5 bases). V lost 5 bases and J 1 base, leaving 11 bases between the germline ends. The germline gives CDR1 MNHNS, CDR2 SASEGT. The CDR3 extends over 14 amino acids. CDR3 nucleotides: TGTGCCAGCAGTCCGGACATTAATAACTATGGCTACACCTTC. It yields the protein CASSPDINNYGYTF.